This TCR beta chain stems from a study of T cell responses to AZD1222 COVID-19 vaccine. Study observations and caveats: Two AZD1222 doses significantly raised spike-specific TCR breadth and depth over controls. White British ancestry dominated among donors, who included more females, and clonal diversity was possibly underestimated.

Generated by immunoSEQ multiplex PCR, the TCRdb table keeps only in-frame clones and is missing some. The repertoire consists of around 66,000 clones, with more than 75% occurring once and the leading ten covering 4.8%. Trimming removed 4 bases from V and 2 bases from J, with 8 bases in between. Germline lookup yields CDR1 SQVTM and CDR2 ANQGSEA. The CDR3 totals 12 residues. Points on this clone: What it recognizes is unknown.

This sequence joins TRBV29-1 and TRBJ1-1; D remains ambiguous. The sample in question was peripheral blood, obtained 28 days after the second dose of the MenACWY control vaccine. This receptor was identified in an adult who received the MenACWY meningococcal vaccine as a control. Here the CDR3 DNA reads TGCAGCGTTGTGTATTACAACACTGAAGCTTTCTTT. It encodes CSVVYYNTEAFF.